This T cell receptor (beta chain) derives from a study of alternative splicing in chronic myeloid leukemia remission (dated by TCRdb to about 2020). Turning to the overall study: RNA sequencing was used to profile peripheral blood from chronic-phase CML patients at diagnosis and at remission, and the results were compared with those from healthy donors. The RESIST (imatinib), ENESTxtnd (nilotinib) and PINNACLE (nilotinib plus pegylated interferon) trials supplied ten or so diagnostic specimens along with matched remission specimens. The median age was about 52 years at diagnosis, around 61 at remission and over 35 for the healthy controls. For the trials, the diagnostic specimens consisted of total leukocytes from peripheral blood that had been collected in EDTA. Nine CML samples, seven diagnostic and two matched remission, were obtained from the French Persistem study. In terms of female/male counts, the diagnosis samples were 11/5, the remission samples were 8/3 and the controls were 2/4. Total RNA was extracted with Trizol from peripheral blood mononuclear cells of diagnosis, remission and control samples. Points the paper makes about the study in general: Blood cell composition differed strongly depending on the timepoint, moving from an enrichment of myeloid progenitors at diagnosis to an enrichment of mature lymphoid cells at remission. Blood cell composition at remission was reconfigured to resemble lymphoid cell-enriched normal controls.

As for this clonotype: Its antigen is still unknown.

What this sample's time point label stands for: chronic-phase CML before TKI therapy (screening/day 1). Roughly 16 CML patients were included in the patient cohort, and matched post-remission samples were retrieved for a subset of these patients. Libraries were constructed by bulk RNA-seq. The TruSeq Stranded RNA sample prep kit was used to generate libraries of poly-A-enriched mRNA from an input of about 1,000 ng total RNA. Paired-end sequencing was performed on a HiSeq 2500, with each sample sequenced in triplicate. RNA-seq read length was 125 nucleotides per mate. Turning to the authors' computational methods: Reads were trimmed and aligned to hg38 using STAR v2.7, and quality control was done with FASTQC, RSeQC and multiqc. Salmon 0.14.1 was used to quantify gene expression levels as transcripts per million (TPM). Principal component analysis suggested that trial, library batch, sequencing batch, treatment regimen and sex did not drive transcriptomic profiles. TCRdb reprocessed the reads, so every CDR3 protein sequence counts as one entry and DNA is not shown. TCRdb, not the authors, supplied the V and J calls. For this sample there are about 740 distinct CDR3 sequences; less than 98% appear just once. Roughly 3.5% of the sample goes to the ten largest clones.

The CDR3 goes from the cysteine to the phenylalanine over 16 residues. The coding DNA is unavailable. CDR1 and CDR2 are drawn from the germline V gene: SGHAT, FQNNGV. The chain couples TRBV11-2 to TRBJ2-5; the D call of TRBD2 rests on TCRdb alone, since no DNA is present to check it. This sequence originates from an adult with chronic myeloid leukemia. The source material was PBMCs or total blood leukocytes (not recorded which), sampled at diagnosis. CDR3 reads: CASSLGAGGHQETQYF.